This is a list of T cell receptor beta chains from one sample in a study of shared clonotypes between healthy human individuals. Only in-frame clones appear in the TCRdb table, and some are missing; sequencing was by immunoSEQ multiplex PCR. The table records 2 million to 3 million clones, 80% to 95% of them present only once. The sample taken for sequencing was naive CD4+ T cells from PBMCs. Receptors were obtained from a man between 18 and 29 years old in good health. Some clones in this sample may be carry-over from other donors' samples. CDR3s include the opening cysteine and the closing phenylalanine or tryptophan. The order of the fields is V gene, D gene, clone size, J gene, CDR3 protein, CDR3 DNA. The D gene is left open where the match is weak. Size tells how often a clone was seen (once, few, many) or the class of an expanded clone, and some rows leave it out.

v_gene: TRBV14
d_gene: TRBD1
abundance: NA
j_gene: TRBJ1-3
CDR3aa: CASSQVGQGRIGNTIYF
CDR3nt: TGTGCCAGCAGCCAAGTTGGACAGGGGAGAATTGGAAACACCATATATTTT

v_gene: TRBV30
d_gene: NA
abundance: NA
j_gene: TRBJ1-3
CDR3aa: CAWIVDYGNTIYF
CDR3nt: TGTGCCTGGATCGTAGACTATGGAAACACCATATATTTT

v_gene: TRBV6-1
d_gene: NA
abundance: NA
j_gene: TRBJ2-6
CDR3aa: CASTASGANVLTF
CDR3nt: TGTGCCAGTACAGCATCTGGGGCCAACGTCCTGACTTTC

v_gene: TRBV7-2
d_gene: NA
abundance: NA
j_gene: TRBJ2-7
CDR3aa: CASSYRTGSYEQYF
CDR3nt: TGTGCCAGCAGCTATAGGACTGGCTCCTACGAGCAGTACTTC

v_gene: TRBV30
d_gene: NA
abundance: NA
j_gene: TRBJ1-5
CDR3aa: CAWSVGGADQPQHF
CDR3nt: TGTGCCTGGAGTGTGGGGGGGGCGGACCAGCCCCAGCATTTT

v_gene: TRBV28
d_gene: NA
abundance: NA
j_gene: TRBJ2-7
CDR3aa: CASSSRSGEQYF
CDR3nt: TGTGCCAGCAGTTCCCGTAGCGGCGAGCAGTACTTC

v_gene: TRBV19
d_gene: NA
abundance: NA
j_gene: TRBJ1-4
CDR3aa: CASSMVGATNEKLFF
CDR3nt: TGTGCCAGTAGTATGGTGGGTGCAACTAATGAAAAACTGTTTTTT

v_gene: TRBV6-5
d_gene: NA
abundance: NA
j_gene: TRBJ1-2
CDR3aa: CAITGPQGGYTF
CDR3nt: TGTGCCATTACAGGGCCTCAGGGAGGCTACACCTTC

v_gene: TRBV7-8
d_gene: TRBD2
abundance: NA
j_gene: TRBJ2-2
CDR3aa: CASSLYRAGGNTGELFF
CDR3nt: TGTGCCAGCAGCTTATATCGGGCGGGAGGGAACACCGGGGAGCTGTTTTTT

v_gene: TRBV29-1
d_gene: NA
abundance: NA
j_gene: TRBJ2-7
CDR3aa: CSARDEHSSYEQYF
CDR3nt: TGCAGCGCGAGGGACGAACATAGCTCCTACGAGCAGTACTTC

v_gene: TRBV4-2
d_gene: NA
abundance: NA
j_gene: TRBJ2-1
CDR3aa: CASSQVGGYNEQFF
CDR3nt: TGTGCCAGCAGCCAAGTAGGGGGCTACAATGAGCAGTTCTTC

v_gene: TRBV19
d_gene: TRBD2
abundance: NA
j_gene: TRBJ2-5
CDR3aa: CASSIEIAGEETQYF
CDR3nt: TGTGCCAGTAGTATAGAGATAGCGGGAGAAGAGACCCAGTACTTC

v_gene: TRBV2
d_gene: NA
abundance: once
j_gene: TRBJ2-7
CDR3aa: CATNLEGNEQYF
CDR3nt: TGTGCCACAAACCTTGAGGGTAACGAGCAGTACTTC

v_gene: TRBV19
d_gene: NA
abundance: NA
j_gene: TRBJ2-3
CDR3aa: CASSDRGLEEPDTQYF
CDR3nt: TGTGCCAGTAGTGACCGGGGACTCGAGGAACCAGATACGCAGTATTTT

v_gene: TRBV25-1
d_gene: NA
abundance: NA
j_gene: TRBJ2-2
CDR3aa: CASSEVTLSAVGELFF
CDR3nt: TGTGCCAGCAGTGAGGTTACCCTCAGCGCGGTCGGGGAGCTGTTTTTT

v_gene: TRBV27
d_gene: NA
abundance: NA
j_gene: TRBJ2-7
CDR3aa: CASSLEGVGLGSYEQYF
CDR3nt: TGTGCCAGCAGTTTAGAAGGGGTGGGGCTCGGGAGCTACGAGCAGTACTTC

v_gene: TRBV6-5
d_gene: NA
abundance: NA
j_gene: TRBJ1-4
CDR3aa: CASSSTVGRLKLFF
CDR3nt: TGTGCCAGCAGTTCAACAGTGGGCCGGCTAAAACTGTTTTTT

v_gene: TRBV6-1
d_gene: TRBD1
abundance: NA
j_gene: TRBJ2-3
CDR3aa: CASSGRQGAWDTQYF
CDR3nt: TGTGCCAGCAGTGGTCGACAGGGGGCCTGGGATACGCAGTATTTT

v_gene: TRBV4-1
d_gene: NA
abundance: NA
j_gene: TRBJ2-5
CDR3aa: CASSLAVRETQYF
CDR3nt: TGCGCCAGCAGCCTTGCGGTACGAGAGACCCAGTACTTC

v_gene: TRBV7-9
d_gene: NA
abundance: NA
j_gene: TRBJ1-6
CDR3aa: CASSLEGRDSPLHF
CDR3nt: TGTGCCAGCAGCTTGGAGGGGCGGGATTCACCCCTCCACTTT

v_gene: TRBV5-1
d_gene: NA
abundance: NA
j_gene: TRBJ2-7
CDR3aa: CASSPATRSSSYEQYF
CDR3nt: TGCGCCAGCAGCCCTGCTACCAGGTCCAGCTCCTACGAGCAGTACTTC

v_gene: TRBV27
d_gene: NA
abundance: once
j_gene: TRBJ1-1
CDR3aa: CASSPVGNTEAFF
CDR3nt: TGTGCCAGCTCGCCGGTAGGGAACACTGAAGCTTTCTTT

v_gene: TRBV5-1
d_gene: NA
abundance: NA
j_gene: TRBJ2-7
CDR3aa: CASSLLLASYEQYF
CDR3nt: TGCGCCAGCAGCTTGCTGTTGGCTTCCTACGAGCAGTACTTC

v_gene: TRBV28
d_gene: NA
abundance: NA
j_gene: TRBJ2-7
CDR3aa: CASSLRGGMGYEQYF
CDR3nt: TGTGCCAGCAGTTTGCGTGGAGGGATGGGCTACGAGCAGTACTTC

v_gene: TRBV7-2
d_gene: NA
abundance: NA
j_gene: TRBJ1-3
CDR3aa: CASSLVGWGADGNTIYF
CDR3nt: TGTGCCAGCAGCTTAGTAGGGTGGGGGGCGGATGGAAACACCATATATTTT

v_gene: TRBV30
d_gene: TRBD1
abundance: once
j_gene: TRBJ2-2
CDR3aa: CAWGTANTGELFF
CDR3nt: TGTGCCTGGGGGACAGCGAACACCGGGGAGCTGTTTTTT

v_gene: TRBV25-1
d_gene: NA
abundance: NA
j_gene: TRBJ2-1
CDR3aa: CASSEAGRNEQFF
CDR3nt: TGTGCCAGCAGTGAAGCGGGGAGAAATGAGCAGTTCTTC

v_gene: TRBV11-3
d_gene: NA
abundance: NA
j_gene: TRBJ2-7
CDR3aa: CASSLGTRNEQYF
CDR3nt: TGTGCCAGCAGCTTAGGAACTCGGAACGAGCAGTACTTC

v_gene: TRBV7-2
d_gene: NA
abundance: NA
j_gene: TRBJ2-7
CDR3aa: CASSRSGVGYEQYF
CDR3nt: TGTGCCAGCAGCCGGTCGGGAGTGGGCTACGAGCAGTACTTC

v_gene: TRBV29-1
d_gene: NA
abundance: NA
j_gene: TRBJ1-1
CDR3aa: CSVGRPNTEAFF
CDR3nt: TGCAGCGTGGGGCGCCCGAACACTGAAGCTTTCTTT

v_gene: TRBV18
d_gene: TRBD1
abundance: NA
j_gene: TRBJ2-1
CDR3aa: CASSEGTAVNEQFF
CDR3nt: TGTGCCAGCTCAGAAGGGACAGCGGTCAATGAGCAGTTCTTC

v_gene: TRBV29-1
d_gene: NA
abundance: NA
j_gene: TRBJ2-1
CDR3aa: CSVSKGGDEQFF
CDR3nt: TGCAGCGTTTCCAAGGGCGGGGATGAGCAGTTCTTC

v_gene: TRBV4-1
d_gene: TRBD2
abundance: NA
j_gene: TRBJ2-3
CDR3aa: CASSRSGTSGRGATDTQYF
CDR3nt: TGCGCCAGCAGCCGATCCGGGACTAGCGGGAGGGGGGCCACAGATACGCAGTATTTT

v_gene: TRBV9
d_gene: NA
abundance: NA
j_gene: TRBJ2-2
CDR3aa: CASSVDGSRTGELFF
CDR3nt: TGTGCCAGCAGCGTAGATGGGAGTCGAACCGGGGAGCTGTTTTTT

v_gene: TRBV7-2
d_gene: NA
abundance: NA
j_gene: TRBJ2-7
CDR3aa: CASSLARDLSSYEQYF
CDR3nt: TGTGCCAGCAGCTTAGCGCGGGATTTAAGCTCCTACGAGCAGTACTTC

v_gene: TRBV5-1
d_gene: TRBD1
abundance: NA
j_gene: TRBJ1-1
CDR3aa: CASSLAGQGSTEAFF
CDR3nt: TGCGCCAGCAGCTTGGCGGGACAGGGTTCCACTGAAGCTTTCTTT

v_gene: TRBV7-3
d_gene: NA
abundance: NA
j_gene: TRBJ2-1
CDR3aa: CASSSRLDTMEQFF
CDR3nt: TGTGCCAGCAGCTCGAGACTAGATACAATGGAGCAGTTCTTC

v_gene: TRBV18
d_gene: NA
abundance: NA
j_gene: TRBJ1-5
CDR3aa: CASSRGSSSQPQHF
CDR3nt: TGTGCCAGCTCACGCGGGTCATCCAGTCAGCCCCAGCATTTT

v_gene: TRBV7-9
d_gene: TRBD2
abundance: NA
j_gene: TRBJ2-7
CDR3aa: CASSRTTQTSGYEQYF
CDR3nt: TGTGCCAGCAGCCGCACTACCCAGACTAGCGGATACGAGCAGTACTTC

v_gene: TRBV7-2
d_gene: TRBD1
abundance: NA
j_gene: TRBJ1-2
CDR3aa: CASSSIPGQGGYTF
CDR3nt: TGTGCCAGCAGCTCGATCCCAGGACAGGGCGGCTACACCTTC

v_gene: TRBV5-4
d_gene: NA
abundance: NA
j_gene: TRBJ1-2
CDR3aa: CASSLKRANYGYTF
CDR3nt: TGTGCCAGCAGCTTGAAGAGAGCTAACTATGGCTACACCTTC

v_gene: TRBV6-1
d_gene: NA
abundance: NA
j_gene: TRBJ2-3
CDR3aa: CASSVQGPSGFGTDTQYF
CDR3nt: TGTGCCAGCAGTGTACAGGGGCCTAGCGGGTTTGGCACAGATACGCAGTATTTT

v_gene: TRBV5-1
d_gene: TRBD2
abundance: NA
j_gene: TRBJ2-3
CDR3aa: CASSLVAGAADTQYF
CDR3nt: TGCGCCAGCAGCTTGGTAGCGGGGGCCGCAGATACGCAGTATTTT

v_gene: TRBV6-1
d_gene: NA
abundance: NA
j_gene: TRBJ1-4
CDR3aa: CASIAPNEKLFF
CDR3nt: TGTGCCAGCATCGCACCTAATGAAAAACTGTTTTTT

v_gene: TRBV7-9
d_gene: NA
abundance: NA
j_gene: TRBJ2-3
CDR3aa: CASSATRESNTDTQYF
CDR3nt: TGTGCCAGCAGCGCCACTAGGGAGTCTAACACAGATACGCAGTATTTT

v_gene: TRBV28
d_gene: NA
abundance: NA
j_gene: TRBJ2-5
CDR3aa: CASSLGTPETQYF
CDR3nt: TGTGCCAGCAGTTTGGGCACCCCAGAGACCCAGTACTTC

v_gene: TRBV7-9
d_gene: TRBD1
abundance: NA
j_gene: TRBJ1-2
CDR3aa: CASSYRTGQEKHNYGYTF
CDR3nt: TGTGCCAGCAGCTATCGTACGGGACAGGAGAAACATAACTATGGCTACACCTTC

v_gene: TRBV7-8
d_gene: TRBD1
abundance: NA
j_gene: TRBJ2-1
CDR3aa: CASSLGTGGSYNEQFF
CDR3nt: TGTGCCAGCAGCTTAGGGACAGGGGGCTCCTACAATGAGCAGTTCTTC